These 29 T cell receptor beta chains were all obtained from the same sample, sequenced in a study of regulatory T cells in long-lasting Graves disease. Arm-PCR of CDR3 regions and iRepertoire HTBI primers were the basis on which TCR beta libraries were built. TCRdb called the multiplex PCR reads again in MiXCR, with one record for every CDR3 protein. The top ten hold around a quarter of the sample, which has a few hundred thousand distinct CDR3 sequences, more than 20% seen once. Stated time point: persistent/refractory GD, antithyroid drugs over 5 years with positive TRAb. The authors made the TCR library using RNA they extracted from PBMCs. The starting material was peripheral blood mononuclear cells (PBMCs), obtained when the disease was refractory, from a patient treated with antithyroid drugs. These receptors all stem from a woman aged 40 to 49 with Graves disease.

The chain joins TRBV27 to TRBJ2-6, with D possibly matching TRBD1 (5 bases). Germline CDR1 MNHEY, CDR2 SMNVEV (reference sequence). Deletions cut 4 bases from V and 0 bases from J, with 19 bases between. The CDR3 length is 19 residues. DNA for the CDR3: TGTGCCAGCAGTTCAAGACAGACCTACGTTCCCTCTGGGGCCAACGTCCTGACTTTC. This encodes CASSSRQTYVPSGANVLTF. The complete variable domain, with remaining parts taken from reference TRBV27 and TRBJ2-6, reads EAQVTQNPRYLITVTGKKLTVTCSQNMNHEYMSWYRQDPGLGLRQIYYSMNVEVTDKGDVPEGYKVSRKEKRNFPLILESPSPNQTSLYFCASSSRQTYVPSGANVLTFGAGSRLTVL.

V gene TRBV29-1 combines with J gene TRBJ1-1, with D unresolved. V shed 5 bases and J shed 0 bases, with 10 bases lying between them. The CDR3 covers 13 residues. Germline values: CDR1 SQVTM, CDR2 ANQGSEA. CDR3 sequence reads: CSVTRLMNTEAFF. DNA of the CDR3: TGCAGCGTTACCCGCCTTATGAACACTGAAGCTTTCTTT. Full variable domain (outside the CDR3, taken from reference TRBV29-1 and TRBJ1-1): SAVISQKPSRDICQRGTSLTIQCQVDSQVTMMFWYRQQPGQSLTLIATANQGSEATYESGFVIDKFPISRPNLTFSTLTVSNMSPEDSSIYLCSVTRLMNTEAFFGQGTRLTVV.

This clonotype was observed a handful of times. The CDR3 nucleotides are TGTGCCAGCAGTTTATCCGGGACAGGGCTAGCAGATACGCAGTATTTT. It yields the protein CASSLSGTGLADTQYF. The chain carries TRBV28 and TRBJ2-3, with 9 nucleotides matching TRBD1. Germline trimming cut 1 base from V and 4 bases from J; bases unmatched to any gene: 6. Per germline, CDR1 MDHEN and CDR2 SYDVKM. The CDR3 sequence is 16 residues long.

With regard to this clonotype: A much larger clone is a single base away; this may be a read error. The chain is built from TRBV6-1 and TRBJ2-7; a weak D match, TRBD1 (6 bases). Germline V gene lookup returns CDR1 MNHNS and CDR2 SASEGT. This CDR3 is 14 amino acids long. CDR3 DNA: TGTGCCAGCAGCGCTCCGACAGGTACCTACGAGCGGTACTTC. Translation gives CASSAPTGTYERYF.

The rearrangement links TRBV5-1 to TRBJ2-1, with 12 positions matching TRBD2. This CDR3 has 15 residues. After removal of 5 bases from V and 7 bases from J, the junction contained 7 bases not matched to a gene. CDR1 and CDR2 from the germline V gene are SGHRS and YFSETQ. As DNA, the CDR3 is TGCGCCAGCAGTCCCCGGACTAGCGGGATTAATGAGCAGTTCTTC. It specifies CASSPRTSGINEQFF.

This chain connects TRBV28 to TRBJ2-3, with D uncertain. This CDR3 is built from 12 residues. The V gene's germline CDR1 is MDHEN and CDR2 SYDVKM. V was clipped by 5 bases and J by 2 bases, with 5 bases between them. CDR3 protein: CASSPVTDTQYF. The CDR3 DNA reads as TGTGCCAGCAGTCCCGTCACAGATACGCAGTATTTT.

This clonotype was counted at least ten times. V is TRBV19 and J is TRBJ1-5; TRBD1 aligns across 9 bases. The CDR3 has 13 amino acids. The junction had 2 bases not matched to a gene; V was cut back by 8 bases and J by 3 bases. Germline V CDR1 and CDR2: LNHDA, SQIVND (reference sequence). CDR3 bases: TGTGCCAGTCGGACAGGGGCCAATCAGCCCCAGCATTTT. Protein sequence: CASRTGANQPQHF.

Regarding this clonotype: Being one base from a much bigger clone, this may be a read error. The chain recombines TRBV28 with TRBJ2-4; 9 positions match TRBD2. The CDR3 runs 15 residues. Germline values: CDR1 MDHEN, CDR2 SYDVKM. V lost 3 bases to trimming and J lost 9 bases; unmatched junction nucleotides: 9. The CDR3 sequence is CASSFRAGGRSIQYF. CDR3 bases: TGTGCCAGCAGTTTTCGAGCGGGAGGCAGAAGCATTCAGTACTTC.

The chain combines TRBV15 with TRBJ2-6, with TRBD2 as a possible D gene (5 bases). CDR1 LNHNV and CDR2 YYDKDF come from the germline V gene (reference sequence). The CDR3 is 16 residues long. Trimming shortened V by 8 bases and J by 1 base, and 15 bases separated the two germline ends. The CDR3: CATSEERPSGANVLTF. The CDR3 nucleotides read TGTGCCACCTCGGAGGAGAGGCCTTCTGGGGCCAACGTCCTGACTTTC.

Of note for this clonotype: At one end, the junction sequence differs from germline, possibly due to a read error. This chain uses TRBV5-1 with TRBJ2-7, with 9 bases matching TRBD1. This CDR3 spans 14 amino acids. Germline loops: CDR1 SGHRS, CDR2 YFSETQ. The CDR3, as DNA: TGTGCCAGCAGGCGGGACAGGGAGAGGGGAGAGCAGTACTTC. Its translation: CASRRDRERGEQYF.

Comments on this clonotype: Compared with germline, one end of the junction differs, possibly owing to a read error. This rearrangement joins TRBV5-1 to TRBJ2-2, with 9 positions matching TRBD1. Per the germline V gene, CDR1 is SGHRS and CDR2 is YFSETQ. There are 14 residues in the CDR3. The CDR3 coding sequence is TGCGCCACCTCACAGGGGGCGAATACCGGGGAGCTGTTTTTT. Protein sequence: CATSQGANTGELFF.

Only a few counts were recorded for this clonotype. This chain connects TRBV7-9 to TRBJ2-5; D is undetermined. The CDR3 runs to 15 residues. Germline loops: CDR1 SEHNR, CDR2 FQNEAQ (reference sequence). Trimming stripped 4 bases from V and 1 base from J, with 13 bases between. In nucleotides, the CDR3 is TGTGCCAGCAGCTCCTCGGACGGAGCCCAAGAGACCCAGTACTTC. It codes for CASSSSDGAQETQYF.

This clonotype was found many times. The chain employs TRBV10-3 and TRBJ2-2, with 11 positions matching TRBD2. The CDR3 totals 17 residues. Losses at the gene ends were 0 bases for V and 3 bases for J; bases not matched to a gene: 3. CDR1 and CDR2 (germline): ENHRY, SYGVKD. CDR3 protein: CAISESQGLADTGELFF. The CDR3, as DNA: TGTGCCATCAGTGAGTCTCAGGGACTAGCGGACACCGGGGAGCTGTTTTTT.

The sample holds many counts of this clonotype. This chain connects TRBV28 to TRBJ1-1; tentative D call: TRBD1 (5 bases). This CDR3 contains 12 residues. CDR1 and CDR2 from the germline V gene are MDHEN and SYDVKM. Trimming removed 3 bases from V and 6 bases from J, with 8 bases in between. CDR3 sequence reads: CASSFGGAEAFF. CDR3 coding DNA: TGTGCCAGCAGTTTTGGGGGGGCTGAAGCTTTCTTT.

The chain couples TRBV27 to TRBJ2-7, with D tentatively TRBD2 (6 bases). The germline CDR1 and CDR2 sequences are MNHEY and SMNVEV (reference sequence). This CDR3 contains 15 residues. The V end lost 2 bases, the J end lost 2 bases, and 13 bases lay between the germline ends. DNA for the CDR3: TGTGCCAGCAGTTTAGGAGGGATACGGACCTACGAGCAGTACTTC. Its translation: CASSLGGIRTYEQYF.

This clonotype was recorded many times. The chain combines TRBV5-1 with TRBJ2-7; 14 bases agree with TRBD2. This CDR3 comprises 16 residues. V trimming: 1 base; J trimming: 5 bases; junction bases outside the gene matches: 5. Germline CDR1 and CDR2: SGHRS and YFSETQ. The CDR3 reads CASSLLGLAGVHEQYF. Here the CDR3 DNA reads TGCGCCAGCAGCTTGTTGGGACTAGCGGGAGTTCACGAGCAGTACTTC. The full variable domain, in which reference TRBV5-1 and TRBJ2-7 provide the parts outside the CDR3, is KAGVTQTPRYLIKTRGQQVTLSCSPISGHRSVSWYQQTPGQGLQFLFEYFSETQRNKGNFPGRFSGRQFSNSRSEMNVSTLELGDSALYLCASSLLGLAGVHEQYFGPGTRLTVT.

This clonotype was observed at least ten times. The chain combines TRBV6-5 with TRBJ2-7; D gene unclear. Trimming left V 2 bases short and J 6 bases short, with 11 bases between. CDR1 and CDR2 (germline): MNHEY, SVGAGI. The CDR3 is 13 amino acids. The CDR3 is CASSYLQPGEQYF. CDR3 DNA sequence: TGTGCCAGCAGTTACCTCCAGCCGGGCGAGCAGTACTTC.

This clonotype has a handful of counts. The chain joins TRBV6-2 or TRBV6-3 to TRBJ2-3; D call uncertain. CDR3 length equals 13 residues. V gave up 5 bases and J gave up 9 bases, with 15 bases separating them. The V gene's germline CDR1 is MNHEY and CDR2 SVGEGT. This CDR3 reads CASSEARRHTQYF. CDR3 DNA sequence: TGTGCCAGCAGTGAAGCGAGACGGCACACGCAGTATTTT.

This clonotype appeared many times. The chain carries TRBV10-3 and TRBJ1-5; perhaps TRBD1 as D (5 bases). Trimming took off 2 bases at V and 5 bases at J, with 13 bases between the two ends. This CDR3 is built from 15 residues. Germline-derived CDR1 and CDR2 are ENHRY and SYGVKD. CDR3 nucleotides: TGTGCCATCAGTGAGGGGCAGGGAGGGCATCAGCCCCAGCATTTT. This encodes CAISEGQGGHQPQHF.

CDR3 coding DNA: TGTGCCAGCAGCCGGACTAGCGGGAGGGAATTGAACATTCAGTACTTC. Encoded protein: CASSRTSGRELNIQYF. The genes are TRBV28 and TRBJ2-4, with TRBD2 identical over 15 bases. Trimming took 6 bases from V and 7 from J; bases not matched to a gene: 7. Germline assignment: CDR1 MDHEN and CDR2 SYDVKM. The CDR3 has 16 amino acids.

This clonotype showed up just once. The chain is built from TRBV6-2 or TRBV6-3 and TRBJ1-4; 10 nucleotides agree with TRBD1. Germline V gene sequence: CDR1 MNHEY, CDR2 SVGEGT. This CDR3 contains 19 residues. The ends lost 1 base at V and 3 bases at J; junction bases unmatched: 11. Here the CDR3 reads CASSYYPTGGPISNEKLFF. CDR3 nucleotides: TGTGCCAGCAGTTACTATCCGACAGGGGGCCCCATATCTAATGAAAAACTGTTTTTT.

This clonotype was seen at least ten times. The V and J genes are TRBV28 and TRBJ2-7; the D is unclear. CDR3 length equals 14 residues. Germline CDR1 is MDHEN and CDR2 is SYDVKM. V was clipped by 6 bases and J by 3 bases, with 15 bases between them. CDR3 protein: CASSRTSTDYEQYF. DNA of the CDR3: TGTGCCAGCAGCCGAACCTCTACAGACTACGAGCAGTACTTC.

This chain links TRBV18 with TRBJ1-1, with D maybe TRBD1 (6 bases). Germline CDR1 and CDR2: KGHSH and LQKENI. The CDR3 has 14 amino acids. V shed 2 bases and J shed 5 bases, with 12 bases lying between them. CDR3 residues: CASSPVQGITEAFF. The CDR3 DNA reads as TGTGCCAGCTCACCAGTCCAGGGGATAACTGAAGCTTTCTTT.

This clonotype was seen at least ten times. The CDR3 sequence: CAIRHIISGELFF. CDR3 DNA sequence: TGTGCCATAAGACACATAATATCCGGGGAGCTGTTTTTT. This chain uses TRBV2 with TRBJ2-2; no clear D gene. The CDR3 consists of 13 residues. Trimming removed 10 bases at V and 6 bases at J, with 15 bases between. Germline CDR1 reads SNHLY; CDR2 reads FYNNEI.

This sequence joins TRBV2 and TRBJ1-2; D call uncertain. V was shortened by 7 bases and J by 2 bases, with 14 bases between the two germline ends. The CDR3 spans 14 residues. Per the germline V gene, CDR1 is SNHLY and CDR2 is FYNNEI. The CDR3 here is CASTLLGTNYGYTF. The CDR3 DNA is TGTGCCAGCACCCTCCTCGGCACCAACTATGGCTACACCTTC. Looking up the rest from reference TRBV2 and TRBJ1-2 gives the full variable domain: EPEVTQTPSHQVTQMGQEVILRCVPISNHLYFYWYRQILGQKVEFLVSFYNNEISEKSEIFDDQFSVERPDGSNFTLKIRSTKLEDSAMYFCASTLLGTNYGYTFGSGTRLTVV.

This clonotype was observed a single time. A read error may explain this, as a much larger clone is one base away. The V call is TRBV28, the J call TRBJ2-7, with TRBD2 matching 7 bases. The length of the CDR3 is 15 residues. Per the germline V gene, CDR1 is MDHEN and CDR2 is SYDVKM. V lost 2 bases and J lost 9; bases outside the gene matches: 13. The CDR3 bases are TGTGCCAGCAGTTTAATCTCGGCGGGAGTTCGCGGGCAGTACTTC. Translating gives CASSLISAGVRGQYF.

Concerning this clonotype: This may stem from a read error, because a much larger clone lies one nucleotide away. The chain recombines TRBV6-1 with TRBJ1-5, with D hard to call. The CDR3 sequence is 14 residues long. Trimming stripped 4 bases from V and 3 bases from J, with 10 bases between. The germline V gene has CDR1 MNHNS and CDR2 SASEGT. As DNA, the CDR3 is TGTGCCAGCAGTGGGGAGGAGGACAATCAGCCCCAGCATTTT. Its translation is CASSGEEDNQPQHF.

CDR3 residues: CAWSVGARNQETQYF. The CDR3 nucleotides read TGTGCCTGGAGTGTAGGGGCACGGAACCAAGAGACCCAGTACTTC. The chain couples TRBV30 to TRBJ2-5, with D tentatively TRBD1 (5 bases). Trimming cost V 0 bases and J 0 bases, with 11 bases left between them. This CDR3 contains 15 residues. Per germline, CDR1 GTSNPN and CDR2 SVGIG (reference sequence). Full variable domain (outside the CDR3, taken from reference TRBV30 and TRBJ2-5): SQTIHQWPATLVQPVGSPLSLECTVEGTSNPNLYWYRQAAGRGLQLLFYSVGIGQISSEVPQNLSASRPQDRQFILSSKKLLLSDSGFYLCAWSVGARNQETQYFGPGTRLLVL.

The CDR3 bases are TGCGCCAGCAGCTTTGATTTAGCGGGAGGACCCTACGAGCAGTACTTC. Translation: CASSFDLAGGPYEQYF. The chain employs TRBV5-1 and TRBJ2-7, with 10 bases aligning to TRBD2. V dropped 2 bases and J dropped 2; count of bases not matched to a gene: 7. The germline gives CDR1 SGHRS, CDR2 YFSETQ. The CDR3 has 16 amino acids.